The T cell receptor beta chain under discussion was sequenced for a study of T cell repertoires in cytomegalovirus infection. The CDR3 sequence is 12 residues long. Germline CDR1 LGHNT, CDR2 FRNRAP. Deletions cut 7 bases from V and 5 bases from J, with 9 bases between. This clonotype was recorded many times. Its specificity is unknown. MiXCR was run by TCRdb on the reads, yielding one entry per CDR3 protein. Of about 120,000 distinct CDR3 sequences in the sample, about 9.5% are singletons; the top ten hold roughly 31%. The clonotype comes from a human donor in good health (CMV status not recorded). Some clones in this sample may be carry-over from other donors' samples. The sample taken for sequencing was PBMCs, sequenced either directly or after in vitro stimulation (not recorded which). The chain is built from TRBV12-5 and TRBJ1-3; D gene ambiguous. For the CDR3, the DNA is TGTGCTAGTGAGGGAGATAGAAACACCATATATTTT. It encodes CASEGDRNTIYF.